This T cell receptor beta chain was retrieved from a study of blood T cell repertoires in COVID-19. Overall study: There were acute and convalescent COVID-19 samples, and they came from the United States, Italy and Spain. Sample material is recorded as cDNA or gDNA derived from T cells, B-cell-depleted T cells, or PBMCs.

Under the authors' procedure: Cell counts per sample came from amplifying reference gene primers. The repertoire was sequenced with immunoSEQ multiplex PCR; TCRdb's copy has only in-frame clones and lacks some. V, J and clone size were drawn from that table, and D and trimming were deduced from the DNA. The profile covers 130,000 or so clones, with more than 75% appearing a single time and over 9.5% taken by the ten largest. Those enrolled in Seattle joined during active infection and were followed longitudinally afterward. Germline CDR1 KGHSH, CDR2 LQKENI. The CDR3 is made up of 12 amino acids. The ends were cut back, 11 bases at V and 7 bases at J, with 14 bases in the middle.

The sample was peripheral blood. This sequence originates from a woman aged 65 to 85 with COVID-19, enrolled during active disease. The rearrangement uses TRBV18 and TRBJ2-2, with D unresolved. CDR3 sequence: CADSNDGGELFF. The DNA for the CDR3 is TGTGCCGACTCAAACGACGGCGGGGAGCTGTTTTTT.